This section outlines one T cell receptor beta chain sequence together with its context. This specimen belongs to a study of cytomegalovirus exposure and HLA in healthy donors. 60 Vbeta and 13 Jbeta primers were used in PCR. The method was immunoSEQ multiplex PCR; TCRdb's version includes in-frame clones alone and lacks a portion of them. Of around 200,000 clones in the sample, around 85% were seen once. CDR3 length: 15 amino acids. V was pared by 0 bases and J by 1 base, with 8 bases between. Germline V lookup: CDR1 SGHTA, CDR2 FQGNSA. Sequenced material: PBMCs. The chain links TRBV7-2 to TRBJ2-3, with unresolved D. The clonotype comes from a man aged 40-49 years in good health and CMV-seropositive. In DNA, the CDR3 is TGTGCCAGCAGCTTAGCGCTAAGTGGCACAGATACGCAGTATTTT. Its protein is CASSLALSGTDTQYF.